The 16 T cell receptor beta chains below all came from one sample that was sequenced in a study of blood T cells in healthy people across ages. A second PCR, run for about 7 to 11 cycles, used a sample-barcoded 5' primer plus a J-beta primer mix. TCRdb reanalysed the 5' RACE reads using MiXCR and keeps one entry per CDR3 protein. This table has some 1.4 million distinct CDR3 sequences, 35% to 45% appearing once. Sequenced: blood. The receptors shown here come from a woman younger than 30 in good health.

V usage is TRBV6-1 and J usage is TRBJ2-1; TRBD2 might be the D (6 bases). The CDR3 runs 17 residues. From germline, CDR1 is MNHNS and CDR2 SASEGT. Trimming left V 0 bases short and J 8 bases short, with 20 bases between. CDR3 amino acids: CASSEARSRGVLDEQFF. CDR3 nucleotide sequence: TGTGCCAGCAGTGAAGCCAGGTCTCGCGGGGTTCTCGATGAGCAGTTCTTC.

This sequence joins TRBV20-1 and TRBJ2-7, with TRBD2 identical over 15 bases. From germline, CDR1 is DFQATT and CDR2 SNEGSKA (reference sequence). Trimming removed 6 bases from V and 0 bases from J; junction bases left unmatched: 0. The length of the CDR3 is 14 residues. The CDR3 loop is CSAGLAGGSYEQYF. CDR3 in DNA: TGCAGTGCGGGACTAGCGGGAGGCTCCTACGAGCAGTACTTC.

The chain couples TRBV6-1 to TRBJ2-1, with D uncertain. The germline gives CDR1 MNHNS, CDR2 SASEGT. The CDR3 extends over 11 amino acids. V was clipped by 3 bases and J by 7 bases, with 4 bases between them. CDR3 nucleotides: TGTGCCAGCAGTGAGATTAATGAGCAGTTCTTC. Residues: CASSEINEQFF.

As DNA, the CDR3 is TGTGCCAGCAGCCGAGTGGACAATGAGCAGTACTTC. Its translation is CASSRVDNEQYF. V gene TRBV7-8 combines with J gene TRBJ2-7, with D possibly matching TRBD1 (5 bases). CDR3 length: 12 amino acids. Germline assignment: CDR1 SGHVS and CDR2 FQNEAQ. V dropped 5 bases and J dropped 7 bases, with 12 bases sitting between them. Looking up the rest from reference TRBV7-8 and TRBJ2-7 gives the full variable domain: GAGVSQSPRYKVAKRGQDVALRCDPISGHVSLFWYQQALGQGPEFLTYFQNEAQLDKSGLPSDRFFAERPEGSVSTLKIQRTQQEDSAVYLCASSRVDNEQYFGPGTRLTVT.

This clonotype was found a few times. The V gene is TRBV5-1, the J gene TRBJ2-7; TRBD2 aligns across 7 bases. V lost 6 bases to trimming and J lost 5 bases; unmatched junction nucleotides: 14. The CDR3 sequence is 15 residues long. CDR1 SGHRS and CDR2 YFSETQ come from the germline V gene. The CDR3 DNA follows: TGCGCCAGCACCTGGGGCGGGAGTAATATCGACGAGCAGTACTTC. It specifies CASTWGGSNIDEQYF. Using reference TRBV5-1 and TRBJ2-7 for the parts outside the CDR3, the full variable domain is KAGVTQTPRYLIKTRGQQVTLSCSPISGHRSVSWYQQTPGQGLQFLFEYFSETQRNKGNFPGRFSGRQFSNSRSEMNVSTLELGDSALYLCASTWGGSNIDEQYFGPGTRLTVT.

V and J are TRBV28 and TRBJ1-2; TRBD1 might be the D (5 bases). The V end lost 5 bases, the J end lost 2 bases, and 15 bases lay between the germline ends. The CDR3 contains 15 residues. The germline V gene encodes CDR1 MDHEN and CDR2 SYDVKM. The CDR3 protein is CASSLRPGPNYGYTF. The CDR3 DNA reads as TGTGCCAGCAGTCTAAGGCCAGGGCCCAACTATGGCTACACCTTC.

The CDR3 coding sequence is TGCAGTGCTAGTGGAGCCAGCGCTAAAGCCAAAAACATTCAGTACTTC. As protein: CSASGASAKAKNIQYF. The chain has TRBV20-1 and TRBJ2-4; unclear D gene. The CDR3 loop spans 16 amino acids. The V end lost 3 bases, the J end lost 0 bases, and 15 bases lay between the germline ends. Germline V gene sequence: CDR1 DFQATT, CDR2 SNEGSKA (reference sequence).

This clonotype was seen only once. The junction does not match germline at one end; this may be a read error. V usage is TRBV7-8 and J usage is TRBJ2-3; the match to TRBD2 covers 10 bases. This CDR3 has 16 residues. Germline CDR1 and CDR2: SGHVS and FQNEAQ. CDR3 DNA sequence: TGTACCAGCAGCCGGCAGCGGGGGGGGACCACAGATACGCAGTATTTT. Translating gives CTSSRQRGGTTDTQYF.

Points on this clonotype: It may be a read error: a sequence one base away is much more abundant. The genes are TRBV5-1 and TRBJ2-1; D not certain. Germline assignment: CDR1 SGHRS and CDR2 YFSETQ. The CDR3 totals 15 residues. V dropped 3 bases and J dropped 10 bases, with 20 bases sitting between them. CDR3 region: CASSSRPGTSYEQFF. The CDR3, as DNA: TGCGCCAGCAGCTCCCGACCCGGTACTTCCTACGAGCAGTTCTTC.

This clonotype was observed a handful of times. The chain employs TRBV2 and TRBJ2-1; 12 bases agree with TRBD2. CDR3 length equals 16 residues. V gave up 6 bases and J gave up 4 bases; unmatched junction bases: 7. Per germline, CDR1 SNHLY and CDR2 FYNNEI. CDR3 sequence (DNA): TGTGCCAGCAGCCATGGGACTAGCGGGTTTTACAATGAGCAGTTCTTC. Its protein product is CASSHGTSGFYNEQFF.

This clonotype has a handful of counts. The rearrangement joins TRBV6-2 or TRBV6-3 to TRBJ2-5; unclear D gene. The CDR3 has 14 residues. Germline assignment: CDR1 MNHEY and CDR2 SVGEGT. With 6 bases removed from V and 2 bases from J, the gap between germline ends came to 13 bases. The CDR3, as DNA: TGTGCCAGCAGAGCGTCAGCGCTTCAAGAGACCCAGTACTTC. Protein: CASRASALQETQYF.

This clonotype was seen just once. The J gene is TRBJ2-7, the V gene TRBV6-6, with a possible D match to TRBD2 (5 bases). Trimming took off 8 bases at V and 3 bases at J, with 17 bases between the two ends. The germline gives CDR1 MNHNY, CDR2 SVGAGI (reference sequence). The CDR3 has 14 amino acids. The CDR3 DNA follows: TGTGCCAGCGCCGCGGGCGGCAGTTTCTACGAGCAGTACTTC. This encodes CASAAGGSFYEQYF.

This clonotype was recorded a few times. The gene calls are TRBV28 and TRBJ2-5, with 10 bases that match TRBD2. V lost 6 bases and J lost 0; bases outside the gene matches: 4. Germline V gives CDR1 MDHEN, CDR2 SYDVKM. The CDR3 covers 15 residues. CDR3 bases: TGTGCCAGCAGATTAGCGGGGGGAGACCAAGAGACCCAGTACTTC. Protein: CASRLAGGDQETQYF.

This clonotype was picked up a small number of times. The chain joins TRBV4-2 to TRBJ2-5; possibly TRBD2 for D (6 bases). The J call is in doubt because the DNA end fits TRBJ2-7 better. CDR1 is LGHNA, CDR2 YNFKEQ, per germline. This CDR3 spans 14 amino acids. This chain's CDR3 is CASSQEGGNYEQYF. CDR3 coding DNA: TGTGCCAGCAGCCAAGAGGGGGGAAACTACGAGCAGTACTTC.

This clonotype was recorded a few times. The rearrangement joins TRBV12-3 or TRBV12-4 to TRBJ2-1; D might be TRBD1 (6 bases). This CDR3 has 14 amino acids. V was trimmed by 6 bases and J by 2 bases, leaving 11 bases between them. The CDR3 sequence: CASRSSGAYNEQFF. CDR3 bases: TGTGCCAGCAGGTCGTCAGGGGCCTACAATGAGCAGTTCTTC.

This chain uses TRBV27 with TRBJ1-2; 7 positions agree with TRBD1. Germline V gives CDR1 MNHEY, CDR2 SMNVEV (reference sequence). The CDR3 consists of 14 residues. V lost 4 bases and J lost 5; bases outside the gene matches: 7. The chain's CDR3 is CASSSRGGRYGYTF. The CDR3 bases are TGTGCCAGCAGTTCCAGGGGGGGAAGGTATGGCTACACCTTC.